This T cell receptor (beta chain) stems from a study of radiation and T cells in renal cell carcinoma. Clones were sequenced by immunoSEQ multiplex PCR, and TCRdb holds only the in-frame ones, with some missing. Of about 19,000 clones listed, 60% to 75% are singletons. Treatment meaning: 15 Gy SBRT to primary tumor, nephrectomy 4 weeks later. The CDR3 extends over 13 amino acids. Trimming removed 2 bases from V and 5 bases from J, with 6 bases in between. Germline CDR1 MNHNS, CDR2 SASEGT. The V gene is TRBV6-1, the J gene TRBJ2-2; no clear D. The source material was tumor tissue, sampled from a patient whose treatment included radiotherapy and nephrectomy. This TCR was recovered from a woman in her seventies with renal cell carcinoma. CDR3 protein: CASSELRTGELFF. The CDR3 DNA follows: TGTGCCAGCAGTGAACTCAGAACCGGGGAGCTGTTTTTT.